One sample yielded the 16 T cell receptor beta chains listed below, sequenced in a study of cytomegalovirus exposure and HLA in healthy donors. PCR primers comprised 60 Vbeta and 13 Jbeta primers. Measured with immunoSEQ multiplex PCR; TCRdb has only the in-frame clones, and not every one. The repertoire holds under 150,000 clones, over 70% seen once, with over 2% in the top ten. The sequenced sample consisted of PBMCs. The receptor source for this set is a woman between 55 and 75 years old in good health and CMV-seropositive.

The chain links TRBV6-6 to TRBJ1-5; D might be TRBD1 (6 bases). The germline V gene has CDR1 MNHNY and CDR2 SVGAGI (reference sequence). V was clipped by 4 bases and J by 3 bases, with 16 bases between them. The CDR3 extends over 16 amino acids. The CDR3 spells CASSSLTGPSNQPQHF. The DNA for the CDR3 is TGTGCCAGCAGTTCCCTGACAGGTCCCTCCAATCAGCCCCAGCATTTT.

The genes are TRBV5-1 and TRBJ2-1; TRBD1 is a possible D gene (5 bases). Trimming stripped 2 bases from V and 6 bases from J, with 18 bases between. The CDR3 spans 16 residues. CDR1 and CDR2 (germline): SGHRS, YFSETQ. CDR3 in amino acids: CASSFIRSIQGNEQFF. In DNA form, the CDR3 reads TGCGCCAGCAGCTTTATTCGCTCCATCCAGGGCAATGAGCAGTTCTTC.

This rearrangement joins TRBV16 to TRBJ1-1; D may be TRBD1 (6 bases). CDR3 size: 16 residues. V lost 4 bases and J 0 bases, leaving 15 bases between the germline ends. Germline CDR1 and CDR2: KGHSY and FQNENV. The CDR3 nucleotides read TGTGCCAGCAGCCCCTCCCCAGGACAGCTGAACACTGAAGCTTTCTTT. Its protein product is CASSPSPGQLNTEAFF.

This clone has just a few counts. This chain uses TRBV5-1 with TRBJ1-1; D uncertain. With 2 bases removed from V and 1 base from J, the gap between germline ends came to 12 bases. CDR1 is SGHRS and CDR2 is YFSETQ in the germline V gene. This CDR3 comprises 15 residues. This CDR3 reads CASSFGAHSNTEAFF. In nucleotides, the CDR3 is TGCGCCAGCAGCTTTGGAGCACACTCGAACACTGAAGCTTTCTTT.

The chain recombines TRBV18 with TRBJ1-5, with D possibly matching TRBD1 (6 bases). This CDR3 comprises 13 residues. Trimming shortened V by 6 bases and J by 2 bases, and 8 bases separated the two germline ends. Per the germline V gene, CDR1 is KGHSH and CDR2 is LQKENI. This chain's CDR3 is CASSYRGNQPQHF. The CDR3 region has the DNA TGTGCCAGCTCTTACAGGGGCAATCAGCCCCAGCATTTT.

The genes are TRBV7-6 and TRBJ2-3; 8 positions agree with TRBD2. Germline values: CDR1 SGHVS, CDR2 FNYEAQ. CDR3 length: 18 residues. Trimming removed 5 bases from V and 4 bases from J; junction bases left unmatched: 17. CDR3 amino acids: CASSILAVRGGLADTQYF. DNA of the CDR3: TGTGCCAGCAGCATACTAGCCGTTCGGGGGGGGCTCGCAGATACGCAGTATTTT.

This chain connects TRBV5-6 to TRBJ1-5; D unresolved. CDR3 length: 14 amino acids. Per germline, CDR1 SGHDT and CDR2 YYEEEE. Trimming took 2 bases from V and 0 from J, leaving 6 bases between them. CDR3 DNA: TGTGCCAGCAGCTTTGCCGGTAGCAATCAGCCCCAGCATTTT. Translating gives CASSFAGSNQPQHF.

The gene calls are TRBV7-9 and TRBJ2-7; possible D gene TRBD1, 6 bases. Trimming took 4 bases from V and 3 from J, leaving 10 bases between them. The V gene's germline CDR1 is SEHNR and CDR2 FQNEAQ (reference sequence). The CDR3 runs 13 residues. The CDR3 here is CASSSWTDYEQYF. CDR3 DNA: TGTGCCAGCAGCTCTTGGACAGACTACGAGCAGTACTTC.

The chain uses TRBV7-2 and TRBJ2-7; TRBD2 matches at 11 bases. Trimming at V came to 3 bases and at J to 3 bases, leaving 7 bases not matched to a gene. Looked up from germline, CDR1 is SGHTA and CDR2 is FQGNSA. The CDR3 is 16 amino acids. The chain's CDR3 is CASSLNRLAGNYEQYF. CDR3 nucleotide sequence: TGTGCCAGCAGCTTGAACCGACTAGCGGGGAACTACGAGCAGTACTTC.

The V gene is TRBV7-2, the J gene TRBJ2-3; 7 positions match TRBD2. The CDR3 is made up of 17 amino acids. Germline assignment: CDR1 SGHTA and CDR2 FQGNSA. After removal of 1 base from V and 2 bases from J, the junction contained 9 bases not matched to a gene. CDR3 nucleotides: TGTGCCAGCAGCTTAGATCGAGGACTAGGTCTCACAGATACGCAGTATTTT. Its protein is CASSLDRGLGLTDTQYF. Supplemented by reference TRBV7-2 and TRBJ2-3, the full variable domain reads GAGVSQSPSNKVTEKGKDVELRCDPISGHTALYWYRQSLGQGLEFLIYFQGNSAPDKSGLPSDRFSAERTGGSVSTLTIQRTQQEDSAVYLCASSLDRGLGLTDTQYFGPGTRLTVL.

The J gene is TRBJ1-2, the V gene TRBV6-5; D is possibly TRBD1 (6 bases). The V and J ends lost 5 bases and 8 bases respectively, with 18 bases between them. The CDR3 has 14 amino acids. Germline values: CDR1 MNHEY, CDR2 SVGAGI. CDR3 bases: TGTGCCAGCAGTGAACTGACAGGTCTTGGAGGCTACACCTTC. Protein sequence: CASSELTGLGGYTF.

The gene calls are TRBV6-5 and TRBJ2-1; D perhaps matches TRBD2 (6 bases). Trimming removed 0 bases at V and 5 bases at J, with 11 bases between. Germline V gene lookup returns CDR1 MNHEY and CDR2 SVGAGI. This CDR3 has 15 amino acids. In DNA form, the CDR3 reads TGTGCCAGCAGTTACTCGGGGGGAATGAACAATGAGCAGTTCTTC. This gives the protein CASSYSGGMNNEQFF.

This chain links TRBV19 with TRBJ1-1; unclear D gene. Germline V CDR1 and CDR2: LNHDA, SQIVND (reference sequence). The CDR3 runs 14 residues. The V gene lost 0 bases and the J gene lost 4 bases, with 9 bases spanning the gap. The CDR3 DNA reads TGTGCCAGTAGTATAGATCGGGGTGGCACTGAAGCTTTCTTT. This gives the protein CASSIDRGGTEAFF.

The rearrangement joins TRBV7-9 to TRBJ2-7; the match to TRBD2 covers 8 bases. The CDR3 loop spans 15 amino acids. V trimming: 2 bases; J trimming: 0 bases; junction bases outside the gene matches: 3. Germline lookup yields CDR1 SEHNR and CDR2 FQNEAQ (reference sequence). The CDR3 DNA reads TGTGCCAGCAGCTTATTAGCGGGGACCTCCTACGAGCAGTACTTC. Its protein product is CASSLLAGTSYEQYF.

V is TRBV13 and J is TRBJ2-3; 9 nucleotides agree with TRBD1. The junction had 11 bases not matched to a gene; V was cut back by 1 base and J by 6 bases. CDR1 and CDR2 (germline): PRHDT, FYEKMQ (reference sequence). The CDR3 spans 17 residues. CDR3 region: CASSLDPPGQGRDTQYF. The CDR3 DNA sequence: TGTGCCAGCAGCTTAGACCCCCCGGGACAGGGTCGGGATACGCAGTATTTT.

The chain is built from TRBV7-9 and TRBJ2-7; D is possibly TRBD2 (5 bases). V lost 5 bases, J lost 4 bases, and 15 bases lay in between. The CDR3 runs to 14 residues. Germline values: CDR1 SEHNR, CDR2 FQNEAQ (reference sequence). The CDR3 loop reads CASSKNNGGYEQYF. The DNA for the CDR3 is TGTGCCAGCAGCAAAAACAACGGAGGTTACGAGCAGTACTTC.